One TCR beta chain is described in this entry. The V gene's germline CDR1 is DFQATT and CDR2 SNEGSKA (reference sequence). Trimming took off 1 base at V and 8 bases at J, with 11 bases between the two ends. The CDR3 is 12 amino acids. The sample is drawn from a study of T-cell memory formation after mild COVID-19. It was 5'RACE with constant-segment primers that produced the TCR alpha and TCR beta cDNA libraries, which carried sample barcodes and UMIs. TCRdb reanalysed the 5' RACE reads using MiXCR and keeps one entry per CDR3 protein. Here the sample spans 40,000 to 60,000 distinct CDR3 sequences, roughly a quarter being singletons.

The sequenced material came from PBMCs or a T cell subset sorted from them (not recorded which). The chain carries TRBV20-1 and TRBJ1-2, with D possibly matching TRBD1 (6 bases). The TCR sequence derives from a man between 18 and 29 years old who had mild COVID-19 (a few samples of this study predate the infection). Cell type and time point are not known. Here the CDR3 reads CSARGTVLGYTF. CDR3 DNA sequence: TGCAGTGCTAGAGGGACAGTCCTGGGCTACACCTTC.